This record concerns one T cell receptor (beta chain) sequence. This sample was taken from a study of T cell responses to AZD1222 COVID-19 vaccine. Using immunoSEQ multiplex PCR, the repertoire was profiled, and TCRdb retains in-frame clones only, with some absent. The sample holds more than 95,000 clones, 85% to 95% seen once. Germline CDR1 and CDR2: LNHDA and SQIVND (reference sequence). Trimming took 7 bases from V and 6 from J, leaving 16 bases between them. The CDR3 is 14 amino acids. V usage is TRBV19 and J usage is TRBJ2-1; no definite D call. Sample: peripheral blood, taken 28 days after the second AZD1222 dose. This receptor was identified in an adult who received the AZD1222 COVID-19 vaccine. CDR3 coding DNA: TGTGCCAGTAAATTTCTTTCGTCCGCCAATGAGCAGTTCTTC. It is translated as CASKFLSSANEQFF.